This entry lists 25 T cell receptor beta chains sequenced from one sample in a study of cytomegalovirus exposure and HLA in healthy donors. Primers for the PCR totalled 60 Vbeta and 13 Jbeta. Using immunoSEQ multiplex PCR, the repertoire was profiled, and TCRdb retains in-frame clones only, with some absent. In total, the table holds 200,000 or so clones. Sequenced material: PBMCs. These receptors were collected from a boy aged 5-17 years in good health and CMV-seronegative.

This chain uses TRBV18 with TRBJ2-2, with D possibly TRBD1 on 5 matching bases. V gave up 3 bases and J gave up 0 bases, with 11 bases separating them. The CDR3 totals 16 residues. CDR1 is KGHSH and CDR2 is LQKENI in the germline V gene. The CDR3 protein is CASSPPLTANTGELFF. CDR3 in DNA: TGTGCCAGCTCACCCCCTTTGACAGCGAACACCGGGGAGCTGTTTTTT.

The chain is built from TRBV19 and TRBJ2-2, with D possibly being TRBD1 (5 bases). The CDR3 contains 14 residues. CDR1 and CDR2 (germline): LNHDA, SQIVND (reference sequence). The V and J ends lost 5 bases and 6 bases respectively, with 13 bases between them. The CDR3 here is CASSLQGWSGELFF. In DNA form, the CDR3 reads TGTGCCAGTAGTCTTCAGGGTTGGTCCGGGGAGCTGTTTTTT. Drawing the rest from reference TRBV19 and TRBJ2-2, the complete variable domain is DGGITQSPKYLFRKEGQNVTLSCEQNLNHDAMYWYRQDPGQGLRLIYYSQIVNDFQKGDIAEGYSVSREKKESFPLTVTSAQKNPTAFYLCASSLQGWSGELFFGEGSRLTVL.

This chain joins TRBV25-1 and TRBJ1-5; D might be TRBD1 (6 bases). Germline CDR1 and CDR2: MGHDK and SYGVNS. Trimming removed 6 bases from V and 8 bases from J, with 17 bases in between. This CDR3 has 14 residues. CDR3 nucleotide sequence: TGTGCCAGCAGCCCTAGGGGGGGAGGTGAGCCCCAGCATTTT. This codes for CASSPRGGGEPQHF.

The V call is TRBV7-6, the J call TRBJ2-7; unclear D gene. Trimming took 4 bases from V and 2 from J, leaving 15 bases between them. Germline CDR1 is SGHVS and CDR2 is FNYEAQ. The CDR3 sequence is 15 residues long. The CDR3 bases are TGTGCCAGCAGCTCCCGTCCCCACGAGGCCTACGAGCAGTACTTC. This gives the protein CASSSRPHEAYEQYF.

The chain employs TRBV7-8 and TRBJ1-1, with D uncertain. There are 16 residues in the CDR3. Germline-derived CDR1 and CDR2 are SGHVS and FQNEAQ. V was pared by 0 bases and J by 3 bases, with 14 bases between. The CDR3 is CASSLAPSPGDTEAFF. The CDR3 DNA reads TGTGCCAGCAGCTTAGCGCCTTCACCCGGGGACACTGAAGCTTTCTTT.

The chain links TRBV9 to TRBJ2-3; D perhaps matches TRBD2 (6 bases). The CDR3 covers 16 residues. V dropped 2 bases and J dropped 3 bases, with 16 bases sitting between them. Germline lookup yields CDR1 SGDLS and CDR2 YYNGEE. The CDR3 DNA reads as TGTGCCAGCAGCGTCGAGGGGCGGAGGGGTACAGATACGCAGTATTTT. Translated: CASSVEGRRGTDTQYF. Full variable domain (rest looked up from reference TRBV9 and TRBJ2-3): DSGVTQTPKHLITATGQRVTLRCSPRSGDLSVYWYQQSLDQGLQFLIQYYNGEERAKGNILERFSAQQFPDLHSELNLSSLELGDSALYFCASSVEGRRGTDTQYFGPGTRLTVL.

This sequence joins TRBV11-3 and TRBJ2-2, with a tentative D call TRBD2 (6 bases). Trimming removed 5 bases at V and 5 bases at J, with 21 bases between. The CDR3 length is 17 residues. Germline assignment: CDR1 SGHNT and CDR2 YENEEA. The CDR3 region is CASSPRWELAITGELFF. DNA of the CDR3: TGTGCCAGCAGCCCGCGGTGGGAACTAGCTATAACCGGGGAGCTGTTTTTT.

The genes are TRBV9 and TRBJ2-5; 11 positions match TRBD2. Germline loops: CDR1 SGDLS, CDR2 YYNGEE. V was clipped by 0 bases and J by 7 bases; unmatched bases: 23. The CDR3 totals 21 residues. In DNA, the CDR3 is TGTGCCAGCAGCGTAGGCCAGGGTTCCCCCTCTCTCCTAGCGGGGGGTGTGACCCAGTACTTC. Its protein is CASSVGQGSPSLLAGGVTQYF. The whole variable domain, filled in from reference TRBV9 and TRBJ2-5, reads DSGVTQTPKHLITATGQRVTLRCSPRSGDLSVYWYQQSLDQGLQFLIQYYNGEERAKGNILERFSAQQFPDLHSELNLSSLELGDSALYFCASSVGQGSPSLLAGGVTQYFGPGTRLLVL.

The chain links TRBV5-4 to TRBJ2-2; 10 positions match TRBD1. The J segment lost 7 bases and the V segment lost 3 bases, leaving 6 bases of the junction unmatched. CDR3 length equals 15 residues. The germline CDR1 and CDR2 sequences are SGHNT and YYREEE (reference sequence). Here the CDR3 DNA reads TGTGCCAGCAGCTCGCGGACAGGGGGGGGCGGGGAGCTGTTTTTT. Protein: CASSSRTGGGGELFF.

The chain links TRBV29-1 to TRBJ2-5; TRBD1 is a possible D gene (6 bases). This CDR3 is 9 amino acids long. Trimming shortened V by 8 bases and J by 5 bases, and 6 bases separated the two germline ends. From germline, CDR1 is SQVTM and CDR2 ANQGSEA. In DNA, the CDR3 is TGCAGCAGGGGGGAGACCCAGTACTTC. This sequence encodes CSRGETQYF. Combining the CDR3 with reference TRBV29-1 and TRBJ2-5 gives the whole variable domain SAVISQKPSRDICQRGTSLTIQCQVDSQVTMMFWYRQQPGQSLTLIATANQGSEATYESGFVIDKFPISRPNLTFSTLTVSNMSPEDSSIYLCSRGETQYFGPGTRLLVL.

The rearrangement joins TRBV7-9 to TRBJ2-7, with 12 bases lining up with TRBD2. The V gene's germline CDR1 is SEHNR and CDR2 FQNEAQ (reference sequence). The CDR3 loop spans 15 amino acids. V gave up 6 bases and J gave up 2 bases; unmatched junction bases: 5. In DNA form, the CDR3 reads TGTGCCAGCAGTACCGGACTAGCGGGGCCCTACGAGCAGTACTTC. Protein: CASSTGLAGPYEQYF.

The CDR3 is CASSYRGQSTGELFF. DNA for the CDR3: TGTGCCAGCAGCTACAGGGGCCAGAGCACCGGGGAGCTGTTTTTT. The chain joins TRBV27 to TRBJ2-2; 7 nucleotides align to TRBD1. The CDR3 length is 15 residues. Germline-derived CDR1 and CDR2 are MNHEY and SMNVEV (reference sequence). Trimming cost V 6 bases and J 4 bases; bases outside gene matches: 8.

The V call is TRBV4-2, the J call TRBJ1-1; TRBD1 matches 12 bases. The CDR3 contains 16 residues. Per the germline V gene, CDR1 is LGHNA and CDR2 is YNFKEQ. V was clipped by 4 bases and J by 1 base; unmatched bases: 4. The CDR3 nucleotides are TGTGCCAGCAGCCCCCAGGGACAGGGGGCGAACACTGAAGCTTTCTTT. It encodes CASSPQGQGANTEAFF.

The chain joins TRBV28 to TRBJ1-2, with unresolved D. The CDR3 contains 14 residues. Trimming took off 10 bases at V and 2 bases at J, with 17 bases between the two ends. CDR1 and CDR2 from the germline V gene are MDHEN and SYDVKM. CDR3 loop: CATSRLGSNYGYTF. The CDR3 nucleotides read TGTGCCACCAGCAGGTTGGGGAGCAACTATGGCTACACCTTC.

This chain uses TRBV10-2 with TRBJ2-7; D may be TRBD2 (6 bases). The CDR3 is made up of 14 amino acids. V was pared by 6 bases and J by 0 bases, with 12 bases between. Germline V lookup: CDR1 WSHSY, CDR2 SAAADI. The CDR3 nucleotides read TGCGCCAGCAGGCCGGGACTCCCCTCCTACGAGCAGTACTTC. Its protein is CASRPGLPSYEQYF.

This sequence joins TRBV2 and TRBJ2-5; 10 bases line up with TRBD1. The last part of the DNA fits TRBJ2-7 better; the J call may be wrong. The germline V gene has CDR1 SNHLY and CDR2 FYNNEI. CDR3 length equals 14 residues. The CDR3 here is CASIRTGGSYEQYF. For the CDR3, the DNA is TGTGCCAGCATTCGGACAGGGGGGAGCTACGAGCAGTACTTC.

This chain joins TRBV7-9 and TRBJ1-4; 7 positions agree with TRBD1. V lost 3 bases and J lost 0; bases outside the gene matches: 4. CDR1 is SEHNR and CDR2 is FQNEAQ in the germline V gene (reference sequence). CDR3 length: 16 amino acids. In DNA form, the CDR3 reads TGTGCCAGCAGCTTCAGGGGGTATGCAACTAATGAAAAACTGTTTTTT. It yields the protein CASSFRGYATNEKLFF.

This sequence joins TRBV5-6 and TRBJ2-5, with 9 bases fitting TRBD1. Germline assignment: CDR1 SGHDT and CDR2 YYEEEE. The V and J ends lost 4 bases and 7 bases, in that order; junction bases with no gene match: 14. The CDR3 is 16 amino acids. The CDR3 loop reads CASSARAGTGPGTQYF. CDR3 coding DNA: TGTGCCAGCAGCGCGAGGGCCGGGACAGGGCCCGGGACCCAGTACTTC.

The chain carries TRBV9 and TRBJ2-3; D unresolved. Trimming shortened V by 2 bases and J by 6 bases, and 7 bases separated the two germline ends. The length of the CDR3 is 12 residues. The germline V gene encodes CDR1 SGDLS and CDR2 YYNGEE. The CDR3 is CASSVSSDTQYF. CDR3 nucleotide sequence: TGTGCCAGCAGCGTTAGTTCGGATACGCAGTATTTT. The entire variable domain, with the rest obtained from reference TRBV9 and TRBJ2-3, is as follows: DSGVTQTPKHLITATGQRVTLRCSPRSGDLSVYWYQQSLDQGLQFLIQYYNGEERAKGNILERFSAQQFPDLHSELNLSSLELGDSALYFCASSVSSDTQYFGPGTRLTVL.

The rearrangement links TRBV5-4 to TRBJ2-2, with 10 bases aligning to TRBD2. The CDR3 consists of 18 residues. V lost 1 base and J lost 1; bases outside the gene matches: 7. CDR1 is SGHNT and CDR2 is YYREEE in the germline V gene (reference sequence). In DNA form, the CDR3 reads TGTGCCAGCAGCTTGCTGGCTAGCGGGGGTCAGAACACCGGGGAGCTGTTTTTT. It codes for CASSLLASGGQNTGELFF.

The rearrangement joins TRBV5-4 to TRBJ1-6; D may be TRBD1 (6 bases). V dropped 4 bases and J dropped 7 bases, with 18 bases sitting between them. The CDR3 length is 16 residues. CDR1 SGHNT and CDR2 YYREEE come from the germline V gene (reference sequence). The CDR3 region is CASSHVLTRGNSPLHF. The DNA for the CDR3 is TGTGCCAGCAGCCATGTACTAACCAGGGGAAATTCACCCCTCCACTTT.

As DNA, the CDR3 is TGTGCCAGCAGCCCCACCGGACAGGGGAATGGAAACACCATATATTTT. Amino acids: CASSPTGQGNGNTIYF. The J gene is TRBJ1-3, the V gene TRBV5-5, with 9 bases lining up with TRBD1. Germline V gene sequence: CDR1 SGHKS, CDR2 YYEKEE (reference sequence). CDR3 length: 16 residues. V was clipped by 4 bases and J by 3 bases; unmatched bases: 8.

The genes are TRBV5-1 and TRBJ2-4, with 7 bases that match TRBD2. From germline, CDR1 is SGHRS and CDR2 YFSETQ. The CDR3 totals 18 residues. The ends lost 2 bases at V and 0 bases at J; junction bases unmatched: 11. The CDR3 DNA reads as TGCGCCAGCAGCTTTACTAGCGCGGTCCCGCTAGCCAAAAACATTCAGTACTTC. It is translated as CASSFTSAVPLAKNIQYF.

The rearrangement uses TRBV4-2 and TRBJ1-1; tentatively, D is TRBD1 (5 bases). V lost 3 bases, J lost 6 bases, and 14 bases lay in between. The CDR3 sequence is 14 residues long. Germline V gene sequence: CDR1 LGHNA, CDR2 YNFKEQ. CDR3 sequence: CASSQRGVRPEAFF. The CDR3 DNA sequence: TGTGCCAGCAGCCAGCGGGGCGTGAGGCCTGAAGCTTTCTTT.

The CDR3 region is CASSPRSFRDRVYEQYF. As DNA, the CDR3 is TGTGCCAGCAGCCCCCGCTCTTTCCGGGACAGGGTATACGAGCAGTACTTC. The chain uses TRBV28 and TRBJ2-7; 9 bases match TRBD1. The CDR3 has 17 amino acids. V shed 6 bases and J 4 bases; nucleotides not matched to a gene: 16. Germline assignment: CDR1 MDHEN and CDR2 SYDVKM.